The text below deals with one T cell receptor (beta chain). This sample was taken from a study of T cell changes during pregnancy in multiple sclerosis. Here immunoSEQ multiplex PCR was the method, and the copy in TCRdb shows in-frame clones only, minus some. The sample lists about 80,000 clones, 92% occurring once. The sample in question was peripheral blood, obtained before pregnancy. The sequence was obtained from a female donor with multiple sclerosis, enrolled in a pregnancy study.

In DNA form, the CDR3 reads TGTGCCAGCAGTGAGGGGAGACACTTCCCGAACACTGAAGCTTTCTTT. Its protein is CASSEGRHFPNTEAFF. This chain connects TRBV6-1 to TRBJ1-1; D remains unclear. The germline CDR1 and CDR2 sequences are MNHNS and SASEGT. The CDR3 runs 16 residues. The ends were cut back, 3 bases at V and 1 base at J, with 15 bases in the middle.